The 6 T cell receptor beta chains presented below share a single source sample, sequenced in a study of blood T cell repertoires in COVID-19. Method: immunoSEQ multiplex PCR; TCRdb's copy keeps in-frame clones and lacks some. The sample has around 140,000 clones, about 70% seen once. Sequenced material: peripheral blood. These receptor sequences come from a woman in her sixties or seventies with acute or convalescent COVID-19.

The chain is built from TRBV5-8 and TRBJ1-5; D unresolved. Germline CDR1 and CDR2: SGHTS and YDEGEE. Trimming pared 0 bases from V and 0 bases from J, leaving 7 bases between. The CDR3 spans 15 residues. CDR3 nucleotide sequence: TGTGCCAGCAGCTTGGCCACTTATAGCAATCAGCCCCAGCATTTT. Protein product: CASSLATYSNQPQHF.

The gene calls are TRBV27 and TRBJ2-7, with 7 bases identical to TRBD1. Germline V lookup: CDR1 MNHEY, CDR2 SMNVEV (reference sequence). This CDR3 spans 17 amino acids. Germline trimming cut 6 bases from V and 1 base from J; bases unmatched to any gene: 15. CDR3 sequence reads: CASRASAGTALSYEQYF. The CDR3 DNA follows: TGTGCCAGCAGGGCATCGGCCGGGACAGCCCTATCCTACGAGCAGTACTTC.

J is TRBJ2-2 and V is TRBV19, with TRBD1 as a possible D gene (7 bases). CDR3 length: 16 residues. V gave up 5 bases and J gave up 3 bases, with 16 bases separating them. Germline values: CDR1 LNHDA, CDR2 SQIVND (reference sequence). The DNA of the CDR3 is TGTGCCAGTAGTCCCGGCGGCAGGGGGGACACCGGGGAGCTGTTTTTT. It codes for CASSPGGRGDTGELFF.

The chain has TRBV18 and TRBJ2-7; no reliable D call. The CDR3 has 13 amino acids. Germline-derived CDR1 and CDR2 are KGHSH and LQKENI. V lost 6 bases to trimming and J lost 3 bases, with 12 bases between them. CDR3 amino acids: CASSRIDDYEQYF. The CDR3 bases are TGTGCCAGCTCGCGGATCGACGACTACGAGCAGTACTTC.

The rearrangement links TRBV5-3 to TRBJ2-7, with 11 nucleotides matching TRBD1. TRBV5-3 is assigned to the ORF class and has an uncertain function. The CDR3 loop spans 16 amino acids. J gave up 3 bases and V 0 bases, and 5 bases lay outside the gene matches. Here the CDR3 reads CARSLEGTGGIYEQYF. The CDR3 DNA reads as TGTGCCAGAAGCTTGGAGGGGACAGGGGGGATCTACGAGCAGTACTTC.

The chain carries TRBV9 and TRBJ1-5, with D possibly matching TRBD1 (6 bases). V shed 3 bases and J shed 5 bases, with 12 bases lying between them. The CDR3 is 14 amino acids. From germline, CDR1 is SGDLS and CDR2 YYNGEE. CDR3 sequence (DNA): TGTGCCAGCAGCGGAGGACAGACTGATCAGCCCCAGCATTTT. Residues: CASSGGQTDQPQHF.